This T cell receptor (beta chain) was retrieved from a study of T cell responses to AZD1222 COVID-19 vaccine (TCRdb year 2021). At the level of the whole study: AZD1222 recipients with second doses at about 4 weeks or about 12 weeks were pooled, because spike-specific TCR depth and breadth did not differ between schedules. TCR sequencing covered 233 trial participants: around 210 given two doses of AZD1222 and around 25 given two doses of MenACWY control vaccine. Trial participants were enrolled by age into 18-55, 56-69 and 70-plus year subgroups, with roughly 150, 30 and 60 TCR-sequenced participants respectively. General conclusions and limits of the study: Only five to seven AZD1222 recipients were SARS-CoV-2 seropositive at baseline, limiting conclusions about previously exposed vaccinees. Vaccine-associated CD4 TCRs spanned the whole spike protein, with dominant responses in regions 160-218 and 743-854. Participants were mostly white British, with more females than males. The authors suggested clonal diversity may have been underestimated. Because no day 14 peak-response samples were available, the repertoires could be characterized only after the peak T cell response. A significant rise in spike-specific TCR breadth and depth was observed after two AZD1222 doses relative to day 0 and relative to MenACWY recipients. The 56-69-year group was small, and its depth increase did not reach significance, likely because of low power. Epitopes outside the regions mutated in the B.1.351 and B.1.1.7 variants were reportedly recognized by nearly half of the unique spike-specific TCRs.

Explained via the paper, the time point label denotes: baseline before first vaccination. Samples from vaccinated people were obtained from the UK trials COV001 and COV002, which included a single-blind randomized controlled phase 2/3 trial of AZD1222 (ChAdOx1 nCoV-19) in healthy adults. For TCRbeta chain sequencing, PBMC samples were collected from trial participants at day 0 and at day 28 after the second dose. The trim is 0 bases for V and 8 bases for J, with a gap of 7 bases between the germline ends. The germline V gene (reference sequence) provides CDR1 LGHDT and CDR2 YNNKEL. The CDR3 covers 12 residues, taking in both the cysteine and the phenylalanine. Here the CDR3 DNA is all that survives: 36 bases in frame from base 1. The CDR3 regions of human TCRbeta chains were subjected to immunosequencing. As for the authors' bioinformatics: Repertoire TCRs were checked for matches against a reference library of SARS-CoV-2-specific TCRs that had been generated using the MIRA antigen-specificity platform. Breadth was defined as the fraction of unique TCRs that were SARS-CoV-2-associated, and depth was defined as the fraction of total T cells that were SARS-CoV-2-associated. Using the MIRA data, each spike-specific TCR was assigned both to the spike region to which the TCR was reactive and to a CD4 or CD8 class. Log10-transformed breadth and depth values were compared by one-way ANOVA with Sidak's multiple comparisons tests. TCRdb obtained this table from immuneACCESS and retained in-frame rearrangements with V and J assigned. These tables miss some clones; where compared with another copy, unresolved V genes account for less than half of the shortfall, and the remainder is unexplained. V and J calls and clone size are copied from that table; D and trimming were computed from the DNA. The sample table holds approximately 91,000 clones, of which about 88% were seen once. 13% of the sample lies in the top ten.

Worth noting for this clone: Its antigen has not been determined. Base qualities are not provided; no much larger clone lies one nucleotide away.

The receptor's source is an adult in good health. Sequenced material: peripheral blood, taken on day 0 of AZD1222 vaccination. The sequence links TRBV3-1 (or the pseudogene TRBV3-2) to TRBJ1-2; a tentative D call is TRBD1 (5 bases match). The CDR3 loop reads CASSQDSGGYTF. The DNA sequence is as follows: TGTGCCAGCAGCCAAGATTCAGGGGGCTACACCTTC.